This T cell receptor (beta chain) derives from a study of cytomegalovirus exposure and HLA in healthy donors. This clone was seen more than once but under ten times. The V gene lost 5 bases and the J gene lost 5 bases, with 18 bases spanning the gap. This CDR3 comprises 15 residues. Germline V gene sequence: CDR1 SGHTA, CDR2 FQGNSA. Vbeta (60) and Jbeta (13) primers were used in the PCR. The protocol was immunoSEQ multiplex PCR, while the TCRdb copy is restricted to in-frame clones and leaves out a portion. Among about 100,000 clones listed, more than 65% were seen once. This TCR derives from a man younger than 45 in good health and CMV-seronegative. The rearrangement links TRBV7-2 to TRBJ2-5; a possible D gene is TRBD2 (5 bases). Sequenced material: PBMCs. The CDR3, as DNA: TGTGCCAGCAGCCCTCAGCCTAGCTCCTATGAGACCCAGTACTTC. Translating it yields CASSPQPSSYETQYF.